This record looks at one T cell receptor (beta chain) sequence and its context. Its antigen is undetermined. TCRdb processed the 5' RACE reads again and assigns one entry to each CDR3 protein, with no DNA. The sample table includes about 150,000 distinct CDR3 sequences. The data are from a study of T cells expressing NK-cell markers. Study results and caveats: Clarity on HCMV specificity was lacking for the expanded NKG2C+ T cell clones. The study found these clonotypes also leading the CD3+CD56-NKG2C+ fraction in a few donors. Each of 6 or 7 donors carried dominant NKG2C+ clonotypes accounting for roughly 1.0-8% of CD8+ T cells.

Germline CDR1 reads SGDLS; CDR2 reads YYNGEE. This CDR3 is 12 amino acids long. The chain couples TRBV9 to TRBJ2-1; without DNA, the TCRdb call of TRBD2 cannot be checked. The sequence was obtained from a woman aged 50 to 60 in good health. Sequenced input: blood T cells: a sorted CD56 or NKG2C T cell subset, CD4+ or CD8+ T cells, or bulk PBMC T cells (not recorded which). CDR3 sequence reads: CASSVGGEEQFF.